A single sample gave rise to the 24 T cell receptor beta chains below, sequenced in a study of blood T cells in healthy people across ages. PCR was performed a second time for roughly 6 to 12 cycles using a sample-barcoded 5' primer and a J-beta primer mix. TCRdb fed the 5' RACE reads into MiXCR, producing one record per CDR3 protein. Of about 1,400,000 distinct CDR3 sequences detected, about 43% appear once; the ten largest clones hold 7.9%. The sample taken for sequencing was blood. These receptors were obtained from a woman younger than 35 in good health.

In this sample, this clonotype turned up a few times. The chain has TRBV7-3 and TRBJ1-1; perhaps TRBD1 as D (6 bases). The CDR3 totals 15 residues. Trimming removed 2 bases from V and 5 bases from J, with 15 bases in between. Germline assignment: CDR1 SGHTA and CDR2 FQGTGA. The CDR3 sequence: CASSLGKGGRTEAFF. The CDR3 DNA follows: TGTGCCAGCAGCTTAGGGAAAGGGGGTAGGACTGAAGCTTTCTTT.

In regard to this clonotype: The junction and the germline gene differ at one end; a read error may be behind it. The chain is built from TRBV20-1 and TRBJ1-1; 8 positions match TRBD1. The CDR3 contains 14 residues. Germline-derived CDR1 and CDR2 are DFQATT and SNEGSKA (reference sequence). The DNA for the CDR3 is TGCAGTGCTGGCCGGGACAGGATGAACGCTGAAGCTTTCTTT. Its translation is CSAGRDRMNAEAFF.

In regard to this clonotype: One junction end disagrees with the germline gene, perhaps due to a read error. The chain couples TRBV7-9 to TRBJ2-5; D is unresolved. The DNA matches TRBJ2-7 better at its end, which makes the J call doubtful. The CDR3 has 14 amino acids. Germline CDR1 is SEHNR and CDR2 is FQNEAQ (reference sequence). CDR3: CANSFFTQTGEQYF. DNA of the CDR3: TGTGCCAACAGCTTCTTCACTCAGACGGGCGAGCAGTACTTC.

This clonotype was observed a single time. V usage is TRBV20-1 and J usage is TRBJ2-1; TRBD1 aligns across 11 bases. The CDR3 extends over 15 amino acids. J lost 4 bases, V lost 3 bases, and 5 bases had no gene match. Germline CDR1 and CDR2: DFQATT and SNEGSKA (reference sequence). The CDR3 DNA sequence: TGCAGTGCTAGTCCCGGGACAGGGGGTTACAATGAGCAGTTCTTC. Its protein product is CSASPGTGGYNEQFF.

In its sample, this clonotype was seen a few times. The chain carries TRBV3-1 and TRBJ2-5; tentative D call: TRBD2 (5 bases). V was clipped by 5 bases and J by 0 bases, with 16 bases between them. The CDR3 contains 16 residues. Germline-derived CDR1 and CDR2 are LGHDT and YNNKEL (reference sequence). The CDR3 region is CASSSEGDRYQETQYF. The CDR3 nucleotides are TGTGCCAGCAGCTCCGAGGGTGACCGGTACCAAGAGACCCAGTACTTC.

As for this clonotype: No conserved phenylalanine or tryptophan ends this CDR3, so it is likely a read error. This chain uses TRBV4-1 with TRBJ2-3; no clear D gene. Trimming removed 4 bases at V and 2 bases at J, with 7 bases between. The CDR3 consists of 13 residues. Germline CDR1 and CDR2: MGHRA and YSYEKL. CDR3 nucleotide sequence: TGCGCCAGCAGCCCTAAAGACACAGATACGCAGTATTAT. Translated, it gives CASSPKDTDTQYY.

This clonotype has just a few counts. The chain combines TRBV12-3 or TRBV12-4 with TRBJ1-2; 10 nucleotides agree with TRBD1. Unmatched junction bases numbered 7, after V lost 6 bases and J lost 0 bases. The CDR3 is 16 residues long. CDR3 in DNA: TGTGCCAGCAGCCCGTGGACAGGGGGGACTAACTATGGCTACACCTTC. Protein: CASSPWTGGTNYGYTF.

Comments on this clonotype: The junction and the germline gene differ at one end; a read error may be behind it. The chain joins TRBV27 to TRBJ2-3; D call uncertain. In germline, CDR1 is MNHEY, CDR2 SMNVEV (reference sequence). The CDR3 totals 13 residues. The CDR3 is CASSRELTDKQYF. CDR3 bases: TGTGCCAGCAGTCGCGAGCTCACAGATAAGCAGTATTTT.

J is TRBJ1-1 and V is TRBV6-5, with 10 positions matching TRBD1. J was trimmed by 8 bases and V by 5 bases; bases with no gene match: 5. Germline V gene sequence: CDR1 MNHEY, CDR2 SVGAGI. This CDR3 contains 13 residues. Here the CDR3 reads CASSGTGASEAFF. As DNA, the CDR3 is TGTGCCAGCAGTGGGACAGGGGCCTCCGAAGCTTTCTTT.

The chain carries TRBV5-1 and TRBJ2-6; TRBD2 might be the D (5 bases). Germline-derived CDR1 and CDR2 are SGHRS and YFSETQ. The CDR3 is 22 amino acids. V was shortened by 0 bases and J by 0 bases, with 25 bases between the two germline ends. The chain's CDR3 is CASSLAFGSGDIQLSGANVLTF. CDR3 sequence (DNA): TGCGCCAGCAGCTTGGCCTTTGGAAGCGGTGACATACAACTCTCTGGGGCCAACGTCCTGACTTTC.

The chain employs TRBV10-3 and TRBJ1-4; the D is unclear. Between the trimmed V and J ends, which lost 5 bases and 0 bases, there was a span of 4 bases. Germline lookup yields CDR1 ENHRY and CDR2 SYGVKD. This CDR3 region has 13 residues. The CDR3 nucleotides read TGTGCCATCAGTCCGGCAACTAATGAAAAACTGTTTTTT. It specifies CAISPATNEKLFF.

This clonotype came up a few times. The CDR3 reads CASSQEWGLDLTRTDTQYF. CDR3 DNA sequence: TGCGCCAGCAGCCAAGAGTGGGGACTAGATCTGACCCGCACAGATACGCAGTATTTT. This sequence joins TRBV4-1 and TRBJ2-3, with 8 bases identical to TRBD2. V gave up 0 bases and J gave up 1 base; unmatched junction bases: 12. The CDR3 has 19 residues. Per the germline V gene, CDR1 is MGHRA and CDR2 is YSYEKL.

This clonotype appeared a few times. V gene TRBV29-1 combines with J gene TRBJ1-2; a weak D match, TRBD1 (6 bases). The V and J ends lost 3 bases and 10 bases respectively, with 15 bases between them. Germline V gives CDR1 SQVTM, CDR2 ANQGSEA. The CDR3 is 12 amino acids. The chain's CDR3 is CSVDDARTAYTF. DNA for the CDR3: TGCAGCGTTGATGACGCCCGGACAGCCTACACCTTC.

This clonotype was detected only a few times. The rearrangement links TRBV20-1 to TRBJ2-5, with 9 bases fitting TRBD1. The DNA end is a closer match to TRBJ2-7, so the J assignment may be wrong. CDR1 and CDR2 from the germline V gene are DFQATT and SNEGSKA (reference sequence). The CDR3 totals 13 residues. The CDR3 protein is CSARDDRGFEQYF. CDR3 DNA sequence: TGCAGTGCTAGAGATGACAGGGGGTTCGAGCAGTACTTC.

This clonotype has just a few counts. The V and J genes are TRBV7-3 and TRBJ1-1; D may be TRBD1 (6 bases). Trimming cost V 3 bases and J 9 bases, with 11 bases left between them. The CDR3 is 12 amino acids. The V gene's germline CDR1 is SGHTA and CDR2 FQGTGA. The CDR3 nucleotides are TGTGCCAGCAGCTTTAAGGGGGGGCAAGCTTTCTTT. This sequence encodes CASSFKGGQAFF.

This clonotype was seen repeatedly, ten times or more. J is TRBJ2-3 and V is TRBV10-3; no clear D gene. V lost 3 bases and J lost 1, with 11 bases in between. The length of the CDR3 is 15 residues. Germline V lookup: CDR1 ENHRY, CDR2 SYGVKD. This CDR3 reads CAISDGPSGTDTQYF. The CDR3, as DNA: TGTGCCATCAGTGACGGCCCTAGTGGCACAGATACGCAGTATTTT.

The CDR3 sequence: CASSLKGSGASYNEQFF. CDR3 nucleotides: TGTGCCAGCAGCCTAAAGGGGAGCGGGGCCTCCTACAATGAGCAGTTCTTC. The genes are TRBV6-1 and TRBJ2-1, with 7 bases fitting TRBD2. Per germline, CDR1 MNHNS and CDR2 SASEGT. The V gene end was trimmed by 6 bases and the J gene end by 0 bases; junction bases not matched to a gene: 11. This CDR3 comprises 17 residues.

The CDR3 here is CSARDLTSESVWILGTQYF. The CDR3 DNA is TGCAGTGCTAGAGATCTTACTAGCGAGAGTGTTTGGATCTTAGGTACGCAGTATTTT. V usage is TRBV20-1 and J usage is TRBJ2-3; the match to TRBD2 covers 7 bases. Germline V gene data show CDR1 as DFQATT and CDR2 as SNEGSKA (reference sequence). V gave up 0 bases and J gave up 8 bases; unmatched junction bases: 23. The CDR3 extends over 19 amino acids.

The chain employs TRBV18 and TRBJ2-1; D call uncertain. Germline V gene data show CDR1 as KGHSH and CDR2 as LQKENI. This CDR3 is built from 14 residues. V shed 3 bases and J shed 8 bases, with 14 bases lying between them. This CDR3 is CASSPYSYRDEQFF. In nucleotides, the CDR3 is TGTGCCAGCTCACCTTACAGCTATCGGGATGAGCAGTTCTTC.

The chain links TRBV27 to TRBJ1-5, with D hard to call. The germline gives CDR1 MNHEY, CDR2 SMNVEV (reference sequence). The length of the CDR3 is 13 residues. V lost 4 bases to trimming and J lost 5 bases, with 9 bases between them. In nucleotides, the CDR3 is TGTGCCAGCAGTTGGACGATCGATCAGCCCCAGCATTTT. It translates to CASSWTIDQPQHF.

The rearrangement links TRBV27 to TRBJ1-5, with D possibly TRBD1 on 6 matching bases. This CDR3 has 16 residues. Trimming shortened V by 7 bases and J by 0 bases, and 16 bases separated the two germline ends. The germline CDR1 and CDR2 sequences are MNHEY and SMNVEV (reference sequence). CDR3: CASMGAEIYSNQPQHF. The CDR3, as DNA: TGTGCCAGCATGGGGGCAGAGATCTATAGCAATCAGCCCCAGCATTTT.

This clonotype was counted a few times. This chain connects TRBV27 to TRBJ1-5, with 7 bases lining up with TRBD1. This CDR3 is built from 15 residues. V was clipped by 3 bases and J by 3 bases; unmatched bases: 5. CDR1 is MNHEY, CDR2 SMNVEV, per germline (reference sequence). The CDR3 DNA reads as TGTGCCAGCAGTTTGAACAGGGGACTCAATCAGCCCCAGCATTTT. Amino acids: CASSLNRGLNQPQHF.

This clonotype turned up a few times. Here the CDR3 DNA reads TGCAGTGCCCAAAAAAGACAGGGCATACAAGACTACGAGCAGTACTTC. Encoded protein: CSAQKRQGIQDYEQYF. The chain carries TRBV20-1 and TRBJ2-7; 7 bases align to TRBD1. J lost 3 bases, V lost 6 bases, and 17 bases had no gene match. This CDR3 has 16 amino acids. Germline lookup yields CDR1 DFQATT and CDR2 SNEGSKA (reference sequence).

This clonotype was seen many times. This sequence joins TRBV7-2 and TRBJ2-1, with 9 nucleotides matching TRBD1. The ends lost 5 bases at V and 4 bases at J; junction bases unmatched: 3. The CDR3 sequence is 14 residues long. Germline V gene lookup returns CDR1 SGHTA and CDR2 FQGNSA. The CDR3 here is CASSLQGAYNEQFF. CDR3 coding DNA: TGTGCCAGCAGCCTACAGGGGGCTTACAATGAGCAGTTCTTC.